Given below is one T cell receptor beta chain in context. What antigen it recognizes has not been identified. No much larger clone exists at a distance of one base, and base qualities are not known. This entry comes from a study of CD8 T cells in ankylosing spondylitis (dated by TCRdb to about 2017). Regarding the complete study: T cell receptor beta repertoires were profiled in healthy donors and ankylosing spondylitis patients so that disease-linked TCR variants could be found. In total, the full study cohort was made up of about 110 healthy donors and approximately 24 ankylosing spondylitis patients. Peripheral blood samples were taken, and synovial fluid was additionally collected from ankylosing spondylitis patients. Summary of the overall study and its limitations: Blood from ankylosing spondylitis patients appeared to be characterized by a TCR beta motif made up of about 8 highly homologous amino acid variants. In peripheral blood, the disease-linked clones were found at relatively low frequencies and had a CD8+ phenotype. Some TCR beta motif variants had previously been reported in synovial fluid and blood of reactive arthritis patients, which suggested common disease-initiation mechanisms. According to the report, matched synovial fluid samples from ankylosing spondylitis patients were significantly enriched for the disease-linked clones.

Sequencer: Illumina HiSeq 2500. TCR beta libraries were prepared by quantitative 5'-RACE with molecular barcodes. On the authors' methods: Disease-linked TCR variants were identified with a new computational method built on a probabilistic model of VDJ rearrangement. TCRdb applied fastp at Q25 and MiXCR to the public reads, then kept only in-frame beta chains. Rows are combined by CDR3 protein, so each entry shows the most common genes and DNA. What appears here as the V and J calls and clone size reflects TCRdb's work, not the paper's. This sample gives 250,000 to 300,000 distinct CDR3 sequences in total; 15% to 25% of them show up just once. Around 8% of the sample comes from the top ten. Between the V and J ends, shortened by 3 bases and 2 bases respectively, the junction contains 12 bases. The germline V gene (reference sequence) gives CDR1 as SEHNR and CDR2 as FQNEAQ. Counted from cysteine to phenylalanine, this CDR3 has 15 amino acids. CDR3 DNA only is kept here, 45 bases in frame from base 1.

The sequence was collected from a male donor with ankylosing spondylitis or in good health (not recorded which). The rearranged chain carries TRBV7-9 and TRBJ2-3, with no confident D gene call. Sequencing used blood, either unsorted or a sorted T cell fraction (not recorded which). The DNA sequence is given as TGTGCCAGCAGCTTCTCCTCCTGGGTCACAGATACGCAGTATTTT. This sequence encodes CASSFSSWVTDTQYF.